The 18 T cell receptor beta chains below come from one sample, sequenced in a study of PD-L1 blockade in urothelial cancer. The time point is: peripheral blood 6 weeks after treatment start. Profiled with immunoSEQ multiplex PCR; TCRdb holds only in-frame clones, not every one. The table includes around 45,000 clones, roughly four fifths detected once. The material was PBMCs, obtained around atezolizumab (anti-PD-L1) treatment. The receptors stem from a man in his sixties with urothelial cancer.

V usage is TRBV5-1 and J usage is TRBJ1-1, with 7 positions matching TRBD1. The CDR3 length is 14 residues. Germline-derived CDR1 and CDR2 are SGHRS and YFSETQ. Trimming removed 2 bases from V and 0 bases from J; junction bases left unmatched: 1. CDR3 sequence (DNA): TGCGCCAGCAGCTTACAGGGGATGAACACTGAAGCTTTCTTT. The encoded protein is CASSLQGMNTEAFF.

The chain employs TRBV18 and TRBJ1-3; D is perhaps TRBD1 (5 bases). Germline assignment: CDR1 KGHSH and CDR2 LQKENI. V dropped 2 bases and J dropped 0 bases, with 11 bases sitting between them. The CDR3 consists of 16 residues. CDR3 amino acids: CASSPGRADSGNTIYF. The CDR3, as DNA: TGTGCCAGCTCACCAGGCAGGGCCGACTCTGGAAACACCATATATTTT.

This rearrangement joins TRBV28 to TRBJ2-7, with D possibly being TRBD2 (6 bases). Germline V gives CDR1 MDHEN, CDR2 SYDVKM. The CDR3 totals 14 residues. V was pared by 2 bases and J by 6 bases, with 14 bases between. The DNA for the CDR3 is TGTGCCAGCAGTTTAGGATGGCAGGGACTCGAGCAGTACTTC. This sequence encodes CASSLGWQGLEQYF.

The CDR3 sequence is CATSSKRSTNEQFF. CDR3 sequence (DNA): TGTGCCACCAGCAGCAAAAGAAGCACTAATGAGCAGTTCTTC. This chain uses TRBV15 with TRBJ2-1, with D hard to call. Germline assignment: CDR1 LNHNV and CDR2 YYDKDF (reference sequence). The CDR3 consists of 14 residues. With 3 bases removed from V and 7 bases from J, the gap between germline ends came to 13 bases.

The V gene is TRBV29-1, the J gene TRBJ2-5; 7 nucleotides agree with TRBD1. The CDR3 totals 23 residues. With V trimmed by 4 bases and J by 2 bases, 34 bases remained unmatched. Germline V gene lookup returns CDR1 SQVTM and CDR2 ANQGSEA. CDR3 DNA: TGCAGCGTTGTGCGTACTTGGGCCTGGAGGACAGGCCGCAGCCGAGAGCAACAAGAGACCCAGTACTTC. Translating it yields CSVVRTWAWRTGRSREQQETQYF.

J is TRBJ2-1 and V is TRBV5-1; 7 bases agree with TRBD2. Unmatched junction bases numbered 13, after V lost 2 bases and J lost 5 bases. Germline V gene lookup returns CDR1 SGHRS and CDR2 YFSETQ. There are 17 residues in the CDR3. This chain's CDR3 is CASSFQVMGGGNNEQFF. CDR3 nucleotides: TGCGCCAGCAGCTTCCAGGTGATGGGGGGAGGGAACAATGAGCAGTTCTTC.

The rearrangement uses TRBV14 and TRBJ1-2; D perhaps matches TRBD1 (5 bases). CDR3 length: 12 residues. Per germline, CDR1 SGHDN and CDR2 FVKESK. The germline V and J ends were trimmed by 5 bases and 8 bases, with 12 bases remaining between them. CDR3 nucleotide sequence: TGTGCCAGCAGCGGGACTTTTGGCGGCTACACCTTC. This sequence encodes CASSGTFGGYTF. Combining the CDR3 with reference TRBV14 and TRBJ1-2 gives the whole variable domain EAGVTQFPSHSVIEKGQTVTLRCDPISGHDNLYWYRRVMGKEIKFLLHFVKESKQDESGMPNNRFLAERTGGTYSTLKVQPAELEDSGVYFCASSGTFGGYTFGSGTRLTVV.

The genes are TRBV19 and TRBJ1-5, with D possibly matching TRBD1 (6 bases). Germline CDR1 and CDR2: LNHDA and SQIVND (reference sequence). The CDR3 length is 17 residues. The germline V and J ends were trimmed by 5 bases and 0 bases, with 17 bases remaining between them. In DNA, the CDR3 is TGTGCCAGTAGTGCACCAGCCCGACAGGTTAGCAATCAGCCCCAGCATTTT. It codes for CASSAPARQVSNQPQHF.

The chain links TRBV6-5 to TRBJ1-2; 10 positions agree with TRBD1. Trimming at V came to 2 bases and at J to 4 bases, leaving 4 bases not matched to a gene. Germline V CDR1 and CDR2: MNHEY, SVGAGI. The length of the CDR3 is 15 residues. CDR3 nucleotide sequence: TGTGCCAGCAGTTACCAGGGACAGGGGTCCTATGGCTACACCTTC. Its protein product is CASSYQGQGSYGYTF.

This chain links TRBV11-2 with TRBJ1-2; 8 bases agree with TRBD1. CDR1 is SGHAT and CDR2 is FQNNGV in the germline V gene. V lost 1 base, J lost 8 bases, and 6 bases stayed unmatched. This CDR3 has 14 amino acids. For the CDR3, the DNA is TGTGCCAGCAGCTTAGTCGTCAGGGGGCAAGGCTACACCTTC. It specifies CASSLVVRGQGYTF.

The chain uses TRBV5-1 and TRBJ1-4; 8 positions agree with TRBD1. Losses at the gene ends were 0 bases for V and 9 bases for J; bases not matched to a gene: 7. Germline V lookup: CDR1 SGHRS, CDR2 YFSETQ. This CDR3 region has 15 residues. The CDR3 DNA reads TGCGCCAGCAGCTTGGCAGGGGGCCAGGGTCAAAAACTGTTTTTT. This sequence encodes CASSLAGGQGQKLFF. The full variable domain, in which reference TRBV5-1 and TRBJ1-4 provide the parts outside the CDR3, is KAGVTQTPRYLIKTRGQQVTLSCSPISGHRSVSWYQQTPGQGLQFLFEYFSETQRNKGNFPGRFSGRQFSNSRSEMNVSTLELGDSALYLCASSLAGGQGQKLFFGSGTQLSVL.

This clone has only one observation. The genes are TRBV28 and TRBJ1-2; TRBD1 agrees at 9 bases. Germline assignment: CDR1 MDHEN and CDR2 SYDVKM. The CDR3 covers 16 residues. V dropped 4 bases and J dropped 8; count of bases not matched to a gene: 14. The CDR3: CASSSQTTGGPRGYTF. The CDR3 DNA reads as TGTGCCAGCAGTTCACAAACAACAGGGGGCCCTAGGGGCTACACCTTC.

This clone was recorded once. The CDR3 here is CASSSGGASRDYGYTF. For the CDR3, the DNA is TGTGCCAGCAGTTCCGGAGGGGCTTCCAGGGACTATGGCTACACCTTC. This rearrangement joins TRBV9 to TRBJ1-2, with D perhaps matching TRBD1 (5 bases). This CDR3 spans 16 amino acids. From germline, CDR1 is SGDLS and CDR2 YYNGEE. V was cut by 5 bases and J by 3 bases, with 20 bases left in between.

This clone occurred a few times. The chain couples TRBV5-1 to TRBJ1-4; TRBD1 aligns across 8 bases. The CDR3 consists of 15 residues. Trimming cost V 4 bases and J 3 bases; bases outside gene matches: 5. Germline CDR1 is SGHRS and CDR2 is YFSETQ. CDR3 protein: CASSADRESNEKLFF. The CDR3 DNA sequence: TGCGCCAGCAGCGCGGACAGGGAATCTAATGAAAAACTGTTTTTT.

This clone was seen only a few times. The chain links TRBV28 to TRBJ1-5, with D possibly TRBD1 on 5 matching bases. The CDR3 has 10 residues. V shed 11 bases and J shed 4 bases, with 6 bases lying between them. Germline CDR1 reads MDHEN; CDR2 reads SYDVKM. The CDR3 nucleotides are TGTGCCGGACAAAATCAGCCCCAGCATTTT. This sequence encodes CAGQNQPQHF.

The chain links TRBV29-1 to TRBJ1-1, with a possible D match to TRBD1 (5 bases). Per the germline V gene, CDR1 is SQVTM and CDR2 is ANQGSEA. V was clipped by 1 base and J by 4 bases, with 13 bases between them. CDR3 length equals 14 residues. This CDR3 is CSVEVQVFGTEAFF. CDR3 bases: TGCAGCGTTGAAGTACAGGTTTTCGGCACTGAAGCTTTCTTT.

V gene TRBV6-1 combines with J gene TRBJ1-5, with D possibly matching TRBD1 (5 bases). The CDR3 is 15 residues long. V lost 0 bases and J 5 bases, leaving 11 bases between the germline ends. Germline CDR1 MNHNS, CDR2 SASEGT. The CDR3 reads CASSEALSGDQPQHF. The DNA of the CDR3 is TGTGCCAGCAGTGAAGCCCTCTCGGGGGATCAGCCCCAGCATTTT.

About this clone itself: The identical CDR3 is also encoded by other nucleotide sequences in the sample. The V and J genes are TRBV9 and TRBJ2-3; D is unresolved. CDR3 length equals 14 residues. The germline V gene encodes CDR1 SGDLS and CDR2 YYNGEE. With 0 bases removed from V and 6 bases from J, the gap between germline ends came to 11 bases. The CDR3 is CASSVATAGDTQYF. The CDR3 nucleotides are TGTGCCAGCAGCGTAGCCACGGCCGGGGATACGCAGTATTTT.